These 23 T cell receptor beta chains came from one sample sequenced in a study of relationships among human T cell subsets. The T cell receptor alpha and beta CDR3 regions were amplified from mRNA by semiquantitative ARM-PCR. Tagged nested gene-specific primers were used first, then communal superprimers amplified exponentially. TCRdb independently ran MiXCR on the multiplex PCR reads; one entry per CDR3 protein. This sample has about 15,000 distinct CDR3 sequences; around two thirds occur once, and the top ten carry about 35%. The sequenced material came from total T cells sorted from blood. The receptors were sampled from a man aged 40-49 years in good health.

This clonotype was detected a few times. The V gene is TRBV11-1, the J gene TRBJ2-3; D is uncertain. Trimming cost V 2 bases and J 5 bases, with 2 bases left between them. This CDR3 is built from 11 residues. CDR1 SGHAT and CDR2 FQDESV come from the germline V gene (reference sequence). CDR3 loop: CASSLQDTQYF. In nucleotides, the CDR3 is TGTGCCAGCAGCTTACAAGATACGCAGTATTTT.

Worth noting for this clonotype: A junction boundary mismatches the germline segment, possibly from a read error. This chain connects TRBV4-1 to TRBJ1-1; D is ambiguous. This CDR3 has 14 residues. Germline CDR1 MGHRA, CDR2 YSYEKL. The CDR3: CASSPSNLRTEALF. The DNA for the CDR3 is TGCGCCAGCAGCCCCTCCAATTTAAGGACTGAAGCTCTCTTT.

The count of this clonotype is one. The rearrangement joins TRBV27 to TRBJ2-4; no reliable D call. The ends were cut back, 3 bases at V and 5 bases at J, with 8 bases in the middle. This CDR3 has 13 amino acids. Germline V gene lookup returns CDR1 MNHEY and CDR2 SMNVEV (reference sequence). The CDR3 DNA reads TGTGCCAGCAGTTTGAACAGTCAAAACATTCAGTACTTC. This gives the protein CASSLNSQNIQYF.

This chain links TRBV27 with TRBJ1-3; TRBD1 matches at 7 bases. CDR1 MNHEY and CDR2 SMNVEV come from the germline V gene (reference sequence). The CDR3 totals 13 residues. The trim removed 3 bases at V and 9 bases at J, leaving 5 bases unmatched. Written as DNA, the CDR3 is TGTGCCAGCAGTTTCAGACAGGGAGCCACCATATATTTT. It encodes CASSFRQGATIYF.

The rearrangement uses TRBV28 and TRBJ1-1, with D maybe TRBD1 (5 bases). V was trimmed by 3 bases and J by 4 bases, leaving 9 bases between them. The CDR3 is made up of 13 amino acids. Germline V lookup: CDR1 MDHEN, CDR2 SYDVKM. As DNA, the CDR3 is TGTGCCAGCAGTTTGCCAGGGAGCACTGAAGCTTTCTTT. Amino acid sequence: CASSLPGSTEAFF.

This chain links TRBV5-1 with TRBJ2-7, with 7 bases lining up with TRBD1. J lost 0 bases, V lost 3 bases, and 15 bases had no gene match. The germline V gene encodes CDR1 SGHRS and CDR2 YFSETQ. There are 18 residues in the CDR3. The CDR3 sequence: CASSSRQTTGTNSYEQYF. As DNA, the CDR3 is TGCGCCAGCAGCTCCCGACAGACGACAGGGACAAACTCCTACGAGCAGTACTTC.

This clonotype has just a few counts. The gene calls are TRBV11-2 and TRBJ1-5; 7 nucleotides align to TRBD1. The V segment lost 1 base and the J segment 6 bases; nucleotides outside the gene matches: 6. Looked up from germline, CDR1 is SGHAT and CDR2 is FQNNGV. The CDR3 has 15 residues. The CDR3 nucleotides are TGTGCCAGCAGCTTAGGGGGAGGGGGCAGTCAGCCCCAGCATTTT. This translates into CASSLGGGGSQPQHF.

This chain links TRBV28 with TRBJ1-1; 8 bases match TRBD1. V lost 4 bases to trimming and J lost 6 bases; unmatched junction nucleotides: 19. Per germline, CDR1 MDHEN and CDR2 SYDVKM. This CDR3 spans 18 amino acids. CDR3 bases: TGTGCCAGCAGTTCTCAGTTTTGGGGGCAGGGGGCGGGCCCTGAAGCTTTCTTT. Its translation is CASSSQFWGQGAGPEAFF.

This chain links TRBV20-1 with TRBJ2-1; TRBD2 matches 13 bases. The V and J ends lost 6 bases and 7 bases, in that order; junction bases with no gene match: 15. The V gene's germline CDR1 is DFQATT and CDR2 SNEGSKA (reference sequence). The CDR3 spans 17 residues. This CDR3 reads CSAVWGLAGISGNEQFF. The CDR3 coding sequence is TGCAGTGCCGTCTGGGGACTAGCGGGAATTTCCGGGAATGAGCAGTTCTTC.

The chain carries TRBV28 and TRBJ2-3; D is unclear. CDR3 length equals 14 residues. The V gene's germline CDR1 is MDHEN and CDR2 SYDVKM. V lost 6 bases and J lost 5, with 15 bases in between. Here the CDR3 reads CASSRPASKDTQYF. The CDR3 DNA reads TGTGCCAGCAGCCGACCGGCCTCGAAAGATACGCAGTATTTT.

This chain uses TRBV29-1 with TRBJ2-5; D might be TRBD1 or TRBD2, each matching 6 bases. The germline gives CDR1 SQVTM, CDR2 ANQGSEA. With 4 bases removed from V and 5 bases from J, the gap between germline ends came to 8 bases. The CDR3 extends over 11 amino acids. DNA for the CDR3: TGCAGCGTTGTAGGGGGGGAGACCCAGTACTTC. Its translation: CSVVGGETQYF.

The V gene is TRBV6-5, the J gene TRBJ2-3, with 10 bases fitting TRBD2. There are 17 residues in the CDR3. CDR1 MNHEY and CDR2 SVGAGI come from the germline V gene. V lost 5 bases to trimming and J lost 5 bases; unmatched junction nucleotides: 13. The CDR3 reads CASSLSGGIGGGDTQYF. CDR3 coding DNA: TGTGCCAGCAGTCTTAGCGGGGGGATCGGCGGGGGAGATACGCAGTATTTT.

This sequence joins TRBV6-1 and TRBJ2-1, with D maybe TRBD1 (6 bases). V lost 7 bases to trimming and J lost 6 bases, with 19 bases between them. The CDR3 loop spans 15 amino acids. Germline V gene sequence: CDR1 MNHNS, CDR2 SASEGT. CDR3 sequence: CASTGLGASLNEQFF. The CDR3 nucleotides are TGTGCCAGCACCGGATTGGGGGCTAGCCTCAATGAGCAGTTCTTC.

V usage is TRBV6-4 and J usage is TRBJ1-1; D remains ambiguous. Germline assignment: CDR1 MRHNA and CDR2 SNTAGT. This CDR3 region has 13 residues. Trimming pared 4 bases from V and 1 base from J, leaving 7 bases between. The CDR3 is CASSVEGNTEAFF. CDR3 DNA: TGTGCCAGCAGTGTAGAAGGGAACACTGAAGCTTTCTTT.

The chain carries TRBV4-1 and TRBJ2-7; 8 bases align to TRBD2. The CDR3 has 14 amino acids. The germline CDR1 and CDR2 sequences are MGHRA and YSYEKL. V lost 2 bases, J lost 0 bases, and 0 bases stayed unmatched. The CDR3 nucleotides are TGCGCCAGCAGCCAAACTAGCGGCTCCTACGAGCAGTACTTC. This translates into CASSQTSGSYEQYF.

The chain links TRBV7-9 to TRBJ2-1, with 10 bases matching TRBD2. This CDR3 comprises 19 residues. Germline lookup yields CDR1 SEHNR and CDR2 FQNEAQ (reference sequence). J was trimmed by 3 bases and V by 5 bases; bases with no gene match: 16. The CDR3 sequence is CASSPFSGRAGRVYNEQFF. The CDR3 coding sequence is TGTGCCAGCAGCCCTTTCAGCGGGAGGGCAGGGAGGGTCTACAATGAGCAGTTCTTC.

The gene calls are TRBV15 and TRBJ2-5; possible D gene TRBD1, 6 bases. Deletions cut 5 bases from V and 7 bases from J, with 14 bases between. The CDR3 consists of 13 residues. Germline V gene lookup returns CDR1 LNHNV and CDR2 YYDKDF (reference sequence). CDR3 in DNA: TGTGCCACCAGCGCAACAGGGATGGTGACCCAGTACTTC. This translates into CATSATGMVTQYF.

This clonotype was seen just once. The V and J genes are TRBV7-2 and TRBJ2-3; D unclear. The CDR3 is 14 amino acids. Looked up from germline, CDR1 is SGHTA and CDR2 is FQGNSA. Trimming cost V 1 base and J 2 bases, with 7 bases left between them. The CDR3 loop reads CASSLDGPTDTQYF. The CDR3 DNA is TGTGCCAGCAGCTTAGACGGGCCCACAGATACGCAGTATTTT.

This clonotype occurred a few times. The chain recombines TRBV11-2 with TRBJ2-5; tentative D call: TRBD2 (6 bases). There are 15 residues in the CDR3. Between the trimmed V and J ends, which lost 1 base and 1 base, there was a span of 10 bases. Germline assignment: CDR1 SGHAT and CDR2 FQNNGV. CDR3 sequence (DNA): TGTGCCAGCAGCTTAGGGACTACTTCCCAAGAGACCCAGTACTTC. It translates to CASSLGTTSQETQYF.

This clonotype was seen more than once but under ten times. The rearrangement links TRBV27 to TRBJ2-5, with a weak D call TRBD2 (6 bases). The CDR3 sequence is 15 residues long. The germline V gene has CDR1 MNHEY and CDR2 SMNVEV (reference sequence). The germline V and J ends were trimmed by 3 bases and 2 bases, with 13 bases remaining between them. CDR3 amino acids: CASSFSGGRQETQYF. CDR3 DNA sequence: TGTGCCAGCAGTTTTTCCGGGGGTCGACAAGAGACCCAGTACTTC.

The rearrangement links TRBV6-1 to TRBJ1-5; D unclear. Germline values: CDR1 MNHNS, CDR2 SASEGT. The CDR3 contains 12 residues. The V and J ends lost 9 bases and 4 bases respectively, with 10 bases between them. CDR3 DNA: TGTGCCAGGGTGACTGATAATCAGCCCCAGCATTTT. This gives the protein CARVTDNQPQHF.

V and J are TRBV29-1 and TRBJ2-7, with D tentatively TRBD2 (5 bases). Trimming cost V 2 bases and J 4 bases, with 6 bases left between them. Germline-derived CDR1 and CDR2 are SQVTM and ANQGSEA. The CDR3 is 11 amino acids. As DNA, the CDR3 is TGCAGCGTTGAACGGGATTACGAGCAGTACTTC. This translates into CSVERDYEQYF.

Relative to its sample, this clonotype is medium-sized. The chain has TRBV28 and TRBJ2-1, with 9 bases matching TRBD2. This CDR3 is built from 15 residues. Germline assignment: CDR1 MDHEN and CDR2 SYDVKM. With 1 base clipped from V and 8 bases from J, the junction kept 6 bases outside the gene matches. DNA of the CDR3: TGTGCCAGCAGTTTATTGGAGACTAGCGGCGATGAGCAGTTCTTC. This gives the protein CASSLLETSGDEQFF.